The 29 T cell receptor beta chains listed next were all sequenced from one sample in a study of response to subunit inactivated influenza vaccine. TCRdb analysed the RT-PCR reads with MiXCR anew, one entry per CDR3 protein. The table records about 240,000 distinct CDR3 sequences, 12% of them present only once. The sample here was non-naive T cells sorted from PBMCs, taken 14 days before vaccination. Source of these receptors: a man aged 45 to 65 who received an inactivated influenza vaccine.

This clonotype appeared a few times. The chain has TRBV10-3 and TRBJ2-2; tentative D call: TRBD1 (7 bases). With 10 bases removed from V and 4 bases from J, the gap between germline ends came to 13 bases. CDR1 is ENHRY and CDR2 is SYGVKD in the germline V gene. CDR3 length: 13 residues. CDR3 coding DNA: TGTGCCACGAGACAGGGACTCACCGGGGAGCTGTTTTTT. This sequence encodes CATRQGLTGELFF.

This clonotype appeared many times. The CDR3 nucleotides read TGTGCCAGCAGCCAGCTACAGGGGCTTCAGAATTCACCCCTCCACTTT. Translation: CASSQLQGLQNSPLHF. The chain couples TRBV14 to TRBJ1-6, with 7 bases identical to TRBD1. Looked up from germline, CDR1 is SGHDN and CDR2 is FVKESK. CDR3 length: 16 amino acids. With 3 bases clipped from V and 7 bases from J, the junction kept 9 bases outside the gene matches.

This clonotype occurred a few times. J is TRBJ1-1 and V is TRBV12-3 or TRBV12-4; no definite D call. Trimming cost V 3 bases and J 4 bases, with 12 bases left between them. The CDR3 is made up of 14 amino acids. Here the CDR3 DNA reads TGTGCCAGCAGTTTTGTGGGATGGGTCACTGAAGCTTTCTTT. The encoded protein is CASSFVGWVTEAFF.

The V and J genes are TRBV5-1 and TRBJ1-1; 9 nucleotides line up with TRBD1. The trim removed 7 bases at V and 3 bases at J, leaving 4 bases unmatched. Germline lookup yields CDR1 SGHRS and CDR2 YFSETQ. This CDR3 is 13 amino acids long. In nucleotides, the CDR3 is TGCGCCAGCGGGGGACAGGGACACACTGAAGCTTTCTTT. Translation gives CASGGQGHTEAFF.

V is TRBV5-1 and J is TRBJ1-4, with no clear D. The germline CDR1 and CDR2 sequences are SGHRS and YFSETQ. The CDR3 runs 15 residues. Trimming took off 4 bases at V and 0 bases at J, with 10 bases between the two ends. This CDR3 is CASSETDPTNEKLFF. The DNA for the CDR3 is TGCGCCAGCAGCGAGACGGACCCAACTAATGAAAAACTGTTTTTT.

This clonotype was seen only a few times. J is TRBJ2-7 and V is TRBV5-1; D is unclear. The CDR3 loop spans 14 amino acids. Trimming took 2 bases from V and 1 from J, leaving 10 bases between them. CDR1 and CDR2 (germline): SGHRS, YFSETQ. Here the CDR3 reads CASSFSVGSYEQYF. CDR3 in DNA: TGCGCCAGCAGCTTTTCGGTCGGGTCCTACGAGCAGTACTTC.

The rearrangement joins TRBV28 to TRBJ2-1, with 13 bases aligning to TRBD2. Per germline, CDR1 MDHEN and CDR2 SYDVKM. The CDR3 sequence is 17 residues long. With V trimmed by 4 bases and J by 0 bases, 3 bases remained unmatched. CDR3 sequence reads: CASSSRTSGGSYNEQFF. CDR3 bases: TGTGCCAGCAGTTCTCGGACTAGCGGGGGCTCCTACAATGAGCAGTTCTTC.

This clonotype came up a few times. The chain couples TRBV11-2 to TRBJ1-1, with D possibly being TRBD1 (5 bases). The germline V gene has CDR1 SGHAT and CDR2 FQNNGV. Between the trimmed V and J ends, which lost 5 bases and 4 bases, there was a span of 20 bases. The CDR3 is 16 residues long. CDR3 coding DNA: TGTGCCAGCAGCGCGCCAAGACAGTCAGTAGGCACTGAAGCTTTCTTT. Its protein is CASSAPRQSVGTEAFF.

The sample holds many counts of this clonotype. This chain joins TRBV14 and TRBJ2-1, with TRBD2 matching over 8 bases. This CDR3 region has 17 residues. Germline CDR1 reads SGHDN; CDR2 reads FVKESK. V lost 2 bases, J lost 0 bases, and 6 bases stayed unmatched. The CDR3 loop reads CASSQKREYSSYNEQFF. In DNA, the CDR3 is TGTGCCAGCAGCCAAAAGCGGGAGTATAGCTCCTACAATGAGCAGTTCTTC.

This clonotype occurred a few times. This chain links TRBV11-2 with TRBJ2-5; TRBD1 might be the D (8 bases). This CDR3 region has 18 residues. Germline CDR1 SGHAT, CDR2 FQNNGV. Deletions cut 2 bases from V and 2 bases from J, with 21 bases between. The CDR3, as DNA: TGTGCCAGCAGCTTACCTCCCAGGGGGCAGGGGGGGCAAGAGACCCAGTACTTC. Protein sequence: CASSLPPRGQGGQETQYF.

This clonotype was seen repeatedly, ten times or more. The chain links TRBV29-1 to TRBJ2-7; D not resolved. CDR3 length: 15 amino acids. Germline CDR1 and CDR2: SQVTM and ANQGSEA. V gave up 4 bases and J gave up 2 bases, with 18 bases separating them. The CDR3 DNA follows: TGCAGCGTTGCAAAATCTCTGGCACCAACCTACGAGCAGTACTTC. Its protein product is CSVAKSLAPTYEQYF.

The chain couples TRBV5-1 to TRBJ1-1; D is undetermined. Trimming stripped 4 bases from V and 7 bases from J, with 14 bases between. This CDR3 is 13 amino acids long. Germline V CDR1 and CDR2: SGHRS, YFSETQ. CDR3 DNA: TGCGCCAGCAGCCTGAACGGTTGGGATGAAGCTTTCTTT. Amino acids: CASSLNGWDEAFF. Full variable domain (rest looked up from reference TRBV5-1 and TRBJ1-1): KAGVTQTPRYLIKTRGQQVTLSCSPISGHRSVSWYQQTPGQGLQFLFEYFSETQRNKGNFPGRFSGRQFSNSRSEMNVSTLELGDSALYLCASSLNGWDEAFFGQGTRLTVV.

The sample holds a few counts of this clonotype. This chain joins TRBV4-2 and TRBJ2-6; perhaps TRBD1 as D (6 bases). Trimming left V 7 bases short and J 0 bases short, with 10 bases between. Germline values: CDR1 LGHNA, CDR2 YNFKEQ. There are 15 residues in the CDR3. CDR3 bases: TGTGCCAGCAATACAGGGAGCTCTGGGGCCAACGTCCTGACTTTC. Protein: CASNTGSSGANVLTF.

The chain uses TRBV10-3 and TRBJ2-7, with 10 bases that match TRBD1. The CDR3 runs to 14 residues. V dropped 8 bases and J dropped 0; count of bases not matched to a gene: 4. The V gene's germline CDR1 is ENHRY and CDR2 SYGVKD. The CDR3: CAIRTGGSSYEQYF. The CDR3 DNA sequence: TGTGCCATCCGGACAGGGGGTAGCTCCTACGAGCAGTACTTC.

The CDR3 nucleotides are TGTGCCAGCAGCTTAGCTTCGGGGTTCGTACAGGGTGTCTACGAGCAGTACTTC. It translates to CASSLASGFVQGVYEQYF. V usage is TRBV11-1 and J usage is TRBJ2-7; D may be TRBD1 (6 bases). CDR1 is SGHAT, CDR2 FQDESV, per germline (reference sequence). The V and J ends lost 0 bases and 3 bases respectively, with 21 bases between them. This CDR3 is built from 18 residues.

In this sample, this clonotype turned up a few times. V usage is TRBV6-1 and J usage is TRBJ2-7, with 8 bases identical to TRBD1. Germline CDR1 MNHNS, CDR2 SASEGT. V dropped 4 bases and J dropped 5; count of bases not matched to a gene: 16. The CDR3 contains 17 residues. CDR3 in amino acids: CASSAGRAGTGVNEQYF. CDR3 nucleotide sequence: TGTGCCAGCAGTGCCGGTCGAGCCGGGACAGGTGTCAACGAGCAGTACTTC.

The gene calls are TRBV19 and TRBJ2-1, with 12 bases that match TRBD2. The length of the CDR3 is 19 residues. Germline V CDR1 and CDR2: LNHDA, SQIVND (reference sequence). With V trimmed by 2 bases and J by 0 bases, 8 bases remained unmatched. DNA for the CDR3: TGTGCCAGTAGTATAAAGCCTAGCGGGGGGGGGTTCTCCTACAATGAGCAGTTCTTC. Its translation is CASSIKPSGGGFSYNEQFF.

The CDR3 coding sequence is TGTGCCAGCAGCTTAGTTTTTATCCGGGACAGGGGGCGCCCTGGGGGGTTCTTC. Residues: CASSLVFIRDRGRPGGFF. This sequence joins TRBV11-2 and TRBJ2-1; 12 bases map to TRBD1. Trimming removed 1 base from V and 15 bases from J; junction bases left unmatched: 19. The CDR3 runs to 18 residues. Germline CDR1 and CDR2: SGHAT and FQNNGV.

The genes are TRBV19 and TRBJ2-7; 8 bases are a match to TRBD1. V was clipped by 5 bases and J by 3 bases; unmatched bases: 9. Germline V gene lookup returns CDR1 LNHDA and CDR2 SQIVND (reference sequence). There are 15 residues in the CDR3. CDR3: CASSSWATGDYEQYF. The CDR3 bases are TGTGCCAGTAGTTCATGGGCGACAGGGGACTACGAGCAGTACTTC.

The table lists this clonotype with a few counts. CDR3 loop: CASRPQSGGEKLFF. The CDR3 DNA reads TGTGCCAGCAGACCTCAATCAGGGGGTGAAAAACTGTTTTTT. V is TRBV6-1 and J is TRBJ1-4, with 7 bases identical to TRBD1. The V gene's germline CDR1 is MNHNS and CDR2 SASEGT. With V trimmed by 6 bases and J by 7 bases, 8 bases remained unmatched. The CDR3 covers 14 residues.

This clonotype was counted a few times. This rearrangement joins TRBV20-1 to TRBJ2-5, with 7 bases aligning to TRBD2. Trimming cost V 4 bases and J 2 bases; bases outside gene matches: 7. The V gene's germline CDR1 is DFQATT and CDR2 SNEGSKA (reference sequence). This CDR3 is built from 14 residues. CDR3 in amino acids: CSAIPLAEQETQYF. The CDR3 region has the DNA TGCAGTGCTATCCCTCTAGCGGAGCAAGAGACCCAGTACTTC.

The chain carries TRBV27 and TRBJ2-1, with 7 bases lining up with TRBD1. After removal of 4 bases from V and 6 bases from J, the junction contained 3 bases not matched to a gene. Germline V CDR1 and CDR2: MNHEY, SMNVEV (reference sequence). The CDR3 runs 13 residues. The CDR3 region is CASSWGQSNEQFF. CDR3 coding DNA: TGTGCCAGCAGTTGGGGACAGTCCAATGAGCAGTTCTTC.

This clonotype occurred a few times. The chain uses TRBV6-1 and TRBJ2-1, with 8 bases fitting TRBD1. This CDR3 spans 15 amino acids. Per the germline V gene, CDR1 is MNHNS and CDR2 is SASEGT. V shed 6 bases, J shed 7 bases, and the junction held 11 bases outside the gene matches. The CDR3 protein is CASRPPGQVANEQFF. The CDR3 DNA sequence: TGTGCCAGCAGACCCCCGGGACAGGTGGCGAATGAGCAGTTCTTC.

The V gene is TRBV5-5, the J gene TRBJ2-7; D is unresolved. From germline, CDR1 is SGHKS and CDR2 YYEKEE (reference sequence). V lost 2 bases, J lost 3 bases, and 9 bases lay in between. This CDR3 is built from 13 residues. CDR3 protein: CASSFQGNYEQYF. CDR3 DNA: TGTGCCAGCAGCTTCCAAGGGAACTACGAGCAGTACTTC.

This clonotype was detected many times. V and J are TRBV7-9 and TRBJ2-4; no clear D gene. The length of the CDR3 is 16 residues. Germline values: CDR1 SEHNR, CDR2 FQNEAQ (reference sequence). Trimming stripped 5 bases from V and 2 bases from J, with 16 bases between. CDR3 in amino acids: CASSPSRVTSKNIQYF. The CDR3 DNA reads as TGTGCCAGCAGCCCCTCTAGGGTTACTTCCAAAAACATTCAGTACTTC.

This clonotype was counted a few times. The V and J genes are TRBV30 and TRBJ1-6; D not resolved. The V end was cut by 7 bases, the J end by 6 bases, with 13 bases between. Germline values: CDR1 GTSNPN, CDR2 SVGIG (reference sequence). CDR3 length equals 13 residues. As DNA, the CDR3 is TGTGCCTTCGTTGGGCAGAGTAATTCACCCCTCCACTTT. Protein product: CAFVGQSNSPLHF.

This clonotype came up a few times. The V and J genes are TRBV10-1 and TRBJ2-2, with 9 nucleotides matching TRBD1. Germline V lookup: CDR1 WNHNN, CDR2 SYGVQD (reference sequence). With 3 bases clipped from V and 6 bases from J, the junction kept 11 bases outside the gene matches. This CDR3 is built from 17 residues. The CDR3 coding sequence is TGCGCCAGCAGTGACCCCGCTCCGGACAGGGGCGCCGGGGAGCTGTTTTTT. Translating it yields CASSDPAPDRGAGELFF.

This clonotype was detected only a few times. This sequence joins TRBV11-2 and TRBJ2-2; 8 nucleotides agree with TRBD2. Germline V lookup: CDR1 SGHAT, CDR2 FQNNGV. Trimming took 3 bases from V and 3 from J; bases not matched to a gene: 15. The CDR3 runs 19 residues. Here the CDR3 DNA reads TGTGCCAGCAGCTTCTTCCTAGCGGGTCTCCGAAGGGACACCGGGGAGCTGTTTTTT. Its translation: CASSFFLAGLRRDTGELFF.

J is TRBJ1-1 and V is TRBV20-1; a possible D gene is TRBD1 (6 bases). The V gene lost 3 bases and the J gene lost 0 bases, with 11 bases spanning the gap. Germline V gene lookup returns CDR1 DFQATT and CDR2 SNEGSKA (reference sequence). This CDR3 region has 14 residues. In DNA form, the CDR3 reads TGCAGTGCTAGGACAGGTGGGTTGAACACTGAAGCTTTCTTT. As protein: CSARTGGLNTEAFF.